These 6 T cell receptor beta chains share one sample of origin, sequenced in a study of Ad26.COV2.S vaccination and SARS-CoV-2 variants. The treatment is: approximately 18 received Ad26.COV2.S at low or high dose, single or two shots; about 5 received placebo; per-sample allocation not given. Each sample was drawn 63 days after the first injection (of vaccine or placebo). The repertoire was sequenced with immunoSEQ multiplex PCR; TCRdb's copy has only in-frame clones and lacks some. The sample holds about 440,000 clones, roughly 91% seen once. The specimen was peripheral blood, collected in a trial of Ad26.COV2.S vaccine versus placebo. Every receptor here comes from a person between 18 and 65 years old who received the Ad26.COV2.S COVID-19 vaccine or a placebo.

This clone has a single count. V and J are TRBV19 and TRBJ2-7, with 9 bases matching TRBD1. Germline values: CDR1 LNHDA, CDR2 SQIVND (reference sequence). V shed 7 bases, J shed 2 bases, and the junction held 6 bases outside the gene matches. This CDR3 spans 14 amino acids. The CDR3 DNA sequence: TGTGCCAGTAAAGTGGGACAGGGACCCTACGAGCAGTACTTC. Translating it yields CASKVGQGPYEQYF.

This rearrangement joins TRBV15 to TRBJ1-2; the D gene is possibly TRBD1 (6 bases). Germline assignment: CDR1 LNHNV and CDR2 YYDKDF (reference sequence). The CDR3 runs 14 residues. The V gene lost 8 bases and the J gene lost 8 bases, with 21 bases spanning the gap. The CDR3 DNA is TGTGCCACCGCCGGGGGCCAGGGGATTAGAGGCTACACCTTC. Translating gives CATAGGQGIRGYTF.

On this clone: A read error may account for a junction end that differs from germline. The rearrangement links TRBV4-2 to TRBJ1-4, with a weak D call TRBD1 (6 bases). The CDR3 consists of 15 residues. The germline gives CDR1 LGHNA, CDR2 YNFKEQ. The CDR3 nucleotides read TGTGCCAGCAGCCAAGATCGGGCTCGAGCCGGGACACCACTTTTT. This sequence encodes CASSQDRARAGTPLF.

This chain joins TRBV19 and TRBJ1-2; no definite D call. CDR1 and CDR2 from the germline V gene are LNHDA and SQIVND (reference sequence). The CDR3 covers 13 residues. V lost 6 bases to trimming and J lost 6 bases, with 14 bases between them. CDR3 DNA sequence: TGTGCCAGTAGCCTAGGGCAGTCAAATGGCTACACCTTC. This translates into CASSLGQSNGYTF.

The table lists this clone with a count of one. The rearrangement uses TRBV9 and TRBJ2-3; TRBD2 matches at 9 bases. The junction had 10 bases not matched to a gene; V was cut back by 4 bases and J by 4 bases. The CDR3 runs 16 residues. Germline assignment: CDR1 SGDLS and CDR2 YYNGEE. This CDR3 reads CASSPTGGGAADTQYF. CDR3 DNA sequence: TGTGCCAGCAGCCCCACGGGCGGGGGGGCCGCAGATACGCAGTATTTT.

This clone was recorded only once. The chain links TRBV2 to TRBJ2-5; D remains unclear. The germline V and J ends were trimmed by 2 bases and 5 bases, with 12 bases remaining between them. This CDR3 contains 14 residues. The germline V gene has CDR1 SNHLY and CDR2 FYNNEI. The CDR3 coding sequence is TGTGCCAGCAGTGAAAGTGGCGAGGCGGAGACCCAGTACTTC. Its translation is CASSESGEAETQYF.